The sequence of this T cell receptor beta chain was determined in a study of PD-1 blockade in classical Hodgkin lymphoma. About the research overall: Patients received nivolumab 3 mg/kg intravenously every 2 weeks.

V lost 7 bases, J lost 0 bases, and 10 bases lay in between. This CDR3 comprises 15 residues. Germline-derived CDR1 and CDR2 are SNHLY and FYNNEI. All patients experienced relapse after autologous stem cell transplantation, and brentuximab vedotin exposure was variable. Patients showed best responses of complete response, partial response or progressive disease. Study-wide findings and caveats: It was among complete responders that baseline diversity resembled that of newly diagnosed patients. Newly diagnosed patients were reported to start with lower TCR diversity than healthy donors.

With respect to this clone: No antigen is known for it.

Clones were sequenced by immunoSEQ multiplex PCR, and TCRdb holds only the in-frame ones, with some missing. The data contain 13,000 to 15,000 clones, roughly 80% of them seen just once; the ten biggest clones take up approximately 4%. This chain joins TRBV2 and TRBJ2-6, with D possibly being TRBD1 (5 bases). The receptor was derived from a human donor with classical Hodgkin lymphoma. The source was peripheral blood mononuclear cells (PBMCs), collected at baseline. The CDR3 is CASMRQSSGANVLTF. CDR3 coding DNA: TGTGCCAGCATGAGACAGAGCTCTGGGGCCAACGTCCTGACTTTC. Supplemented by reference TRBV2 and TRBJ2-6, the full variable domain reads EPEVTQTPSHQVTQMGQEVILRCVPISNHLYFYWYRQILGQKVEFLVSFYNNEISEKSEIFDDQFSVERPDGSNFTLKIRSTKLEDSAMYFCASMRQSSGANVLTFGAGSRLTVL.